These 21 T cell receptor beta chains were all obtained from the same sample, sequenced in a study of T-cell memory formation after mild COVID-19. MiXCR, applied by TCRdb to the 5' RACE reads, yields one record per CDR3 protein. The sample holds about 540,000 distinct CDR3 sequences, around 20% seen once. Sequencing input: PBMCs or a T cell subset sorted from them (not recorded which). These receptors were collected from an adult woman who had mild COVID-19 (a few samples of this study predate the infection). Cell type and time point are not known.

The CDR3 here is CSAPRLDGADTQYF. The CDR3 nucleotides are TGCAGTGCCCCAAGACTCGACGGGGCAGATACGCAGTATTTT. This chain joins TRBV20-1 and TRBJ2-3; perhaps TRBD2 as D (5 bases). CDR1 is DFQATT, CDR2 SNEGSKA, per germline (reference sequence). V was pared by 6 bases and J by 4 bases, with 17 bases between. The CDR3 is made up of 14 amino acids.

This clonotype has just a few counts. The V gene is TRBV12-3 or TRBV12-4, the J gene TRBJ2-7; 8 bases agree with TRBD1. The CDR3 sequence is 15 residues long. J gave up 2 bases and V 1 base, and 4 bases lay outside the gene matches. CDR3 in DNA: TGTGCCAGCAGTTTAGGGACAGGGTGGACCTACGAGCAGTACTTC. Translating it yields CASSLGTGWTYEQYF.

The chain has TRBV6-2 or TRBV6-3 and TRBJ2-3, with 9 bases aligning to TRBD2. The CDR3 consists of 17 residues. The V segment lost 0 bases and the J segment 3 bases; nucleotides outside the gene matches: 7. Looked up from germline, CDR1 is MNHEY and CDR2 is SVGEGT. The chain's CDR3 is CASSYSTAGGLTDTQYF. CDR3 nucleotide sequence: TGTGCCAGCAGTTACTCGACTGCGGGAGGGCTAACAGATACGCAGTATTTT.

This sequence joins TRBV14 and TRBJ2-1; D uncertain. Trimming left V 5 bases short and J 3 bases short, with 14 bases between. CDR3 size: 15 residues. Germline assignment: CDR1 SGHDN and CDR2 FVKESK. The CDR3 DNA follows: TGTGCCAGCAGCAACCCTGGGATCCACTACAATGAGCAGTTCTTC. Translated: CASSNPGIHYNEQFF.

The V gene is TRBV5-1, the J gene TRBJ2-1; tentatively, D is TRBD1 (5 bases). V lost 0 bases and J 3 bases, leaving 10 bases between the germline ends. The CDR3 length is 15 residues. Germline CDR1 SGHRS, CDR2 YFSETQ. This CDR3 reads CASSLGDRGYNEQFF. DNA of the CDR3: TGCGCCAGCAGCTTGGGAGATAGGGGCTACAATGAGCAGTTCTTC.

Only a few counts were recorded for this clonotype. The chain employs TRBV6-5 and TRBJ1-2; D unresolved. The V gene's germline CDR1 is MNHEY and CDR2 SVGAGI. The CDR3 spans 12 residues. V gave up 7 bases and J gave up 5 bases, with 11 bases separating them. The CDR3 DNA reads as TGTGCCAGCACCCTTACCGGGTATGGCTACACCTTC. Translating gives CASTLTGYGYTF.

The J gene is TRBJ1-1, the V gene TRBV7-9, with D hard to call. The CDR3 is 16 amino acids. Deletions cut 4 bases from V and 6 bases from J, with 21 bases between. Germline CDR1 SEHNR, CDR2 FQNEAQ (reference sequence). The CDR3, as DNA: TGTGCCAGCAGCTCCCCCTCCCGGGCCCCGAGCGCTGAAGCTTTCTTT. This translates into CASSSPSRAPSAEAFF. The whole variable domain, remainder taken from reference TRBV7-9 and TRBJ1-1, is DTGVSQNPRHKITKRGQNVTFRCDPISEHNRLYWYRQTLGQGPEFLTYFQNEAQLEKSRLLSDRFSAERPKGSFSTLEIQRTEQGDSAMYLCASSSPSRAPSAEAFFGQGTRLTVV.

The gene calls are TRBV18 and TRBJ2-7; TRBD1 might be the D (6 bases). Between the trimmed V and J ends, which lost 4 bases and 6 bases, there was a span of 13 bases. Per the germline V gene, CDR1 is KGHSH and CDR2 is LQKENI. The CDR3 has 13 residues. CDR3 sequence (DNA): TGTGCCAGCTCACTAAGCAGGGGTGGCGAGCAGTACTTC. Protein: CASSLSRGGEQYF. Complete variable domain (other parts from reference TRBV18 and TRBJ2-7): NAGVMQNPRHLVRRRGQEARLRCSPMKGHSHVYWYRQLPEEGLKFMVYLQKENIIDESGMPKERFSAEFPKEGPSILRIQQVVRGDSAAYFCASSLSRGGEQYFGPGTRLTVT.

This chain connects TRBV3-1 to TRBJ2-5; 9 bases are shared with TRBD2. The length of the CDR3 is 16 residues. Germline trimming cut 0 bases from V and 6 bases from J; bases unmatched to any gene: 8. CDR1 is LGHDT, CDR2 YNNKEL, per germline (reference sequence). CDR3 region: CASSQDRRLAAQTQYF. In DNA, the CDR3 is TGTGCCAGCAGCCAAGATCGGAGACTAGCGGCCCAGACCCAGTACTTC.

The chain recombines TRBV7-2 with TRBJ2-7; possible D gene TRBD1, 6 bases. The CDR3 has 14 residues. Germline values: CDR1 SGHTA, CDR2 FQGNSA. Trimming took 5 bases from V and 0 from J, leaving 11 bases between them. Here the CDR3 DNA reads TGTGCCAGCAGCGATGGACAGAACTCCTACGAGCAGTACTTC. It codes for CASSDGQNSYEQYF.

The CDR3 protein is CASSLLVSGGALNEQFF. CDR3 DNA sequence: TGCGCCAGCAGCTTGTTGGTTAGCGGGGGGGCCTTAAATGAGCAGTTCTTC. The chain recombines TRBV5-1 with TRBJ2-1, with 11 bases aligning to TRBD2. Trimming at V came to 1 base and at J to 7 bases, leaving 10 bases not matched to a gene. Germline values: CDR1 SGHRS, CDR2 YFSETQ. This CDR3 has 17 residues.

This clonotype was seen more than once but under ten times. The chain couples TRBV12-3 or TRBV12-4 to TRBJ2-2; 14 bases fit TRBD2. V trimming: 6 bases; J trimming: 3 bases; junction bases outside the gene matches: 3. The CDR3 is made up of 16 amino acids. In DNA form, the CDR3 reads TGTGCCAGCAGGGGACTAGCGGGAGTGTACACCGGGGAGCTGTTTTTT. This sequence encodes CASRGLAGVYTGELFF.

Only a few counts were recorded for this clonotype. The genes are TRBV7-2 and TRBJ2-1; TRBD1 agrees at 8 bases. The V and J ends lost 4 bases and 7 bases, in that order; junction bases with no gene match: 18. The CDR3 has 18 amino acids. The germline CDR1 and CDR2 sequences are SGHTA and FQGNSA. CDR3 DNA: TGTGCCAGCAGCTCGGACCCGGCGCGGACAGGGCGAGGAAATGAGCAGTTCTTC. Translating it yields CASSSDPARTGRGNEQFF.

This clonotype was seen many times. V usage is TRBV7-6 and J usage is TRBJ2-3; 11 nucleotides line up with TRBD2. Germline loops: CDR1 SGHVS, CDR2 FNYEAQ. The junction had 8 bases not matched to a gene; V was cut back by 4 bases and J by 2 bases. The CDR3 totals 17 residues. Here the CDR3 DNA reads TGTGCCAGCAGCTCCAGACTAGCGGGGCAGAACACAGATACGCAGTATTTT. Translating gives CASSSRLAGQNTDTQYF.

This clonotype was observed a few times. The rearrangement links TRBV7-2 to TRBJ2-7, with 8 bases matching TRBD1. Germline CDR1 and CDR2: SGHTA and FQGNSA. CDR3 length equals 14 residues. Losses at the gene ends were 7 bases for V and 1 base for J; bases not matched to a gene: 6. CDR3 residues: CASNPGTGSYEQYF. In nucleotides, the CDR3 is TGTGCCAGCAACCCTGGGACAGGATCCTACGAGCAGTACTTC.

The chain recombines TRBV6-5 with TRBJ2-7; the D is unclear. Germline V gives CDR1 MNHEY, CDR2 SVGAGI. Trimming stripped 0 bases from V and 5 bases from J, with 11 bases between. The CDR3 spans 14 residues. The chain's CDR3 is CASSYSGPNHEQYF. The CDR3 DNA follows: TGTGCCAGCAGTTACTCAGGACCCAACCACGAGCAGTACTTC.

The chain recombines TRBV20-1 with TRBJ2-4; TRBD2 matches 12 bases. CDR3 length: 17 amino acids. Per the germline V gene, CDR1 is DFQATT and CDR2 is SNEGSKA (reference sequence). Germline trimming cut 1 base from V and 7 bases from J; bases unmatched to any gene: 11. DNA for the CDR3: TGCAGTGCTAGAGGCGGACTAGCGGGGTCGGGGGGCAACATTCAGTACTTC. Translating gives CSARGGLAGSGGNIQYF.

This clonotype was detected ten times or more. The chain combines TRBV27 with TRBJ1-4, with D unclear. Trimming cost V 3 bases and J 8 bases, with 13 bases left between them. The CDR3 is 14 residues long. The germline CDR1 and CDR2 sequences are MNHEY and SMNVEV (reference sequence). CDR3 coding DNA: TGTGCCAGCAGTTTCGCGGGGAACTACGAAAAACTGTTTTTT. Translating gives CASSFAGNYEKLFF.

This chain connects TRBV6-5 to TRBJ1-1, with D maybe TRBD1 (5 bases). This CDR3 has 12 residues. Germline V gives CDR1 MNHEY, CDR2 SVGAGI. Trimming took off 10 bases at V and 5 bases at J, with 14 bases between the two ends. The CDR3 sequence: CATLPGGTEAFF. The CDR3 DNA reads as TGTGCCACCCTGCCCGGGGGGACTGAAGCTTTCTTT.

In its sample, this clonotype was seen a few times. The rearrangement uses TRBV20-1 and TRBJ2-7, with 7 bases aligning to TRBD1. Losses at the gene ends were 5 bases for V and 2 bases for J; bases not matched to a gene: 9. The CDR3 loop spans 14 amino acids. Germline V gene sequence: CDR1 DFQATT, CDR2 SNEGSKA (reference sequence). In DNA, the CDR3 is TGCAGTGCTCAGTCGGGGACAGTGCCCTACGAGCAGTACTTC. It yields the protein CSAQSGTVPYEQYF.

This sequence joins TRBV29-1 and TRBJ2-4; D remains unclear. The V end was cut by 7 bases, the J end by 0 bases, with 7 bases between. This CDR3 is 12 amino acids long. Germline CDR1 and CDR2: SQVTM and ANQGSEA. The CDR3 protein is CSAGGAKNIQYF. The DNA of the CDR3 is TGCAGCGCCGGTGGAGCCAAAAACATTCAGTACTTC.